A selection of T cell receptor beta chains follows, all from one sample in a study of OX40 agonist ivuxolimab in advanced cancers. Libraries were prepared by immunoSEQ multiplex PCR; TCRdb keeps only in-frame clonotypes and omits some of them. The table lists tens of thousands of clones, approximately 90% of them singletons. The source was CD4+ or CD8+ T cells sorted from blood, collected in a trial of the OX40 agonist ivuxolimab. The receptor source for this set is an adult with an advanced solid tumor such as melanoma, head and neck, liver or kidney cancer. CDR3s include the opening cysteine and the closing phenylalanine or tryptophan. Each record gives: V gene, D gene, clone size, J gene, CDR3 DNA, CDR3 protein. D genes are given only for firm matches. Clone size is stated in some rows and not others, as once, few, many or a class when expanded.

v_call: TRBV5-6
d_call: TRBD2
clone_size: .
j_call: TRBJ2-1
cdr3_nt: TGTGCCAGCAGCTTGGCACGGGAGGCCTCCTACAATGAGCAGTTCTTC
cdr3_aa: CASSLAREASYNEQFF

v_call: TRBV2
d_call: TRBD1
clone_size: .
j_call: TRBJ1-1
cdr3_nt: TGTGCCAGCAGTCCAACAGGGGGGAACACTGAAGCTTTCTTT
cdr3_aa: CASSPTGGNTEAFF

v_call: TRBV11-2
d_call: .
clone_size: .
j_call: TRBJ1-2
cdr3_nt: TGTGCCAGCAGCTTAGTGTACGGGCAGGGATCCTATGGCTACACCTTC
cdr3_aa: CASSLVYGQGSYGYTF

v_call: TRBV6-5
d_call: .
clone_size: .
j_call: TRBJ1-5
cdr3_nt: TGTGCCAGCAGACCCGGGACCAACCGTCAGCCCCAGCATTTT
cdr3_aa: CASRPGTNRQPQHF

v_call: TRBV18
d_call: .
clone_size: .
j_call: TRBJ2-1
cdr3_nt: TGTGCCAGCTCACCACTGGACAGTTACAATGAGCAGTTCTTC
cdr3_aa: CASSPLDSYNEQFF

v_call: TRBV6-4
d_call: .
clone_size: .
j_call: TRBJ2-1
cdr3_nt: TGTGCCAGCAGTGAACAACCGGGGACCAATGAGCAGTTCTTC
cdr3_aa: CASSEQPGTNEQFF

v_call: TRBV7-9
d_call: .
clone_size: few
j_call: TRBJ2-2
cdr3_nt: TGTGCCAGCAGCCAGGCCGGGGAGCTGTTTTTT
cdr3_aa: CASSQAGELFF

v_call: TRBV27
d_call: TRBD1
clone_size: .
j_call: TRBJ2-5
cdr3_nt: TGTGCCAGCAGTCCCATGACAGGGGGCCAAGAGACCCAGTACTTC
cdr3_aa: CASSPMTGGQETQYF

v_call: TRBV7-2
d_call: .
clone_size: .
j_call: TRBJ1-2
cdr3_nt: TGTGCCAGCAGCTTAGGCCCGGCTAACTATGGCTACACCTTC
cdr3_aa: CASSLGPANYGYTF

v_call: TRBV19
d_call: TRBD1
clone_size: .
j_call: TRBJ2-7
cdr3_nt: TGTGCCAGTAGTACGGGACAGGGGGTAGGGGAGCAGTACTTC
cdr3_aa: CASSTGQGVGEQYF

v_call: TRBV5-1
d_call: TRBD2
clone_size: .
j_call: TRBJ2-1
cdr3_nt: TGCGCCAGCAGCTTGGAAGGACTAGCGGGTGAGCAGTTCTTC
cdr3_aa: CASSLEGLAGEQFF

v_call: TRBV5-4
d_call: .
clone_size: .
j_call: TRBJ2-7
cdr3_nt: TGTGCCAGCAGCTTTGACAGAGAGCAGTACTTC
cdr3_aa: CASSFDREQYF

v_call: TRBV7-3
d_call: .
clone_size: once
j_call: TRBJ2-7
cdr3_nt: TGTGCCAGCAGCTTGTTTGGGCAGGACCACGAGCAGTACTTC
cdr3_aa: CASSLFGQDHEQYF

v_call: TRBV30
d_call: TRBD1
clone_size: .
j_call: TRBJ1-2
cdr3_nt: TGTGCCTGGGGGGGACAGTTCTATGGCTACACCTTC
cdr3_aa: CAWGGQFYGYTF

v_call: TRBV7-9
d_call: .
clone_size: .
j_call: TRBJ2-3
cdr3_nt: TGTGCCGGGTGGGAGGGGGAGACAGATACGCAGTATTTT
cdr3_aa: CAGWEGETDTQYF